Following are 25 T cell receptor beta chains from one sample sequenced in a study of tumor and adjacent non-tumor tissue in lung cancer. No cell sorting was done before RNA was extracted from the tissue. The normal lung tissue was taken more than 3 cm from the tumor edge. A modified ARM-PCR protocol with three rounds of nested PCR amplified TCRbeta. TCRdb called the multiplex PCR reads again in MiXCR, with one record for every CDR3 protein. Altogether about 75,000 distinct CDR3 sequences are present, less than 75% being singletons, with the ten largest covering roughly a quarter. Sequenced sample: distant non-tumor lung tissue. The receptors originated from a woman aged 45-65 years with non-small cell lung cancer.

Concerning this clonotype: A much larger clone sits a single nucleotide away, making a read error possible. The J gene is TRBJ2-6, the V gene TRBV5-4; the D gene could be TRBD1 or TRBD2 (5 bases each). The CDR3 length is 13 residues. Germline V gives CDR1 SGHNT, CDR2 YYREEE (reference sequence). The CDR3 DNA is TGTGCCACCGGGGTCTCTGGGGCCAAGGTCCTGACTTTC. This codes for CATGVSGAKVLTF.

The V call is TRBV5-4, the J call TRBJ2-1; TRBD1 might be the D (6 bases). The germline V and J ends were trimmed by 2 bases and 7 bases, with 16 bases remaining between them. The CDR3 has 15 amino acids. Germline lookup yields CDR1 SGHNT and CDR2 YYREEE (reference sequence). Here the CDR3 reads CASSFSLLGANEQFF. DNA for the CDR3: TGTGCCAGCAGCTTTTCCCTATTGGGGGCAAATGAGCAGTTCTTC.

A note on this clonotype: A read error may produce the germline difference seen at one junction end. The chain uses TRBV11-2 and TRBJ2-2; D gene unclear. The CDR3 covers 14 residues. Germline values: CDR1 SGHAT, CDR2 FQNNGV. The CDR3 DNA is TGTGCCAACAGCTTAGAACAATCAGGCGGGGAGCTGTTTTTT. It yields the protein CANSLEQSGGELFF. Combining the CDR3 with reference TRBV11-2 and TRBJ2-2 gives the whole variable domain EAGVAQSPRYKIIEKRQSVAFWCNPISGHATLYWYQQILGQGPKLLIQFQNNGVVDDSQLPKDRFSAERLKGVDSTLKIQPAKLEDSAVYLCANSLEQSGGELFFGEGSRLTVL.

Details on this clonotype: Being one base from a much bigger clone, this may be a read error. This rearrangement joins TRBV12-5 to TRBJ2-7, with 8 bases fitting TRBD1. This CDR3 region has 14 residues. J lost 3 bases, V lost 2 bases, and 3 bases had no gene match. Per the germline V gene, CDR1 is LGHNT and CDR2 is FRNRAP. The CDR3 coding sequence is TGTGCTAGTGGTTTGATACAGGGGGACTACGAGCAGTACTTC. Translation gives CASGLIQGDYEQYF.

On this clonotype itself: One end of the junction varies from germline; a read error may be responsible. The rearrangement uses TRBV11-2 and TRBJ1-5; no firm D call. This CDR3 spans 15 amino acids. CDR1 is SGHAT, CDR2 FQNNGV, per germline. For the CDR3, the DNA is TGTGCCAGCAGCTTAGAGGGCCGAGGCAATCAGTCCCAACATTTT. It encodes CASSLEGRGNQSQHF.

As to this clonotype: A much more abundant neighbour one base away suggests this may be a read error. This chain joins TRBV6-5 and TRBJ1-5, with D tentatively TRBD1 (6 bases). CDR1 is MNHEY, CDR2 SVGAGI, per germline. The CDR3 runs to 13 residues. Trimming shortened V by 7 bases and J by 4 bases, and 11 bases separated the two germline ends. The CDR3 DNA sequence: TGTGCCAGCATTGGACAGCAGAATCAGCCCCAGCATTTT. Translated: CASIGQQNQPQHF.

Concerning this clonotype: This clone may be a read error of a much larger clone one base away. The chain combines TRBV5-5 with TRBJ2-1, with 9 bases matching TRBD2. Germline CDR1 SGHKS, CDR2 YYEKEE (reference sequence). This CDR3 has 16 residues. The chain's CDR3 is CVSSSPRIAGDNEQFF. CDR3 in DNA: TGTGTCAGCAGCTCGCCCCGGATAGCGGGAGATAATGAGCAGTTCTTC. The whole variable domain, remainder taken from reference TRBV5-5 and TRBJ2-1, is DAGVTQSPTHLIKTRGQQVTLRCSPISGHKSVSWYQQVLGQGPQFIFQYYEKEERGRGNFPDRFSARQFPNYSSELNVNALLLGDSALYLCVSSSPRIAGDNEQFFGPGTRLTVL.

A remark on this clonotype: One end of the junction does not line up with germline, which may come from a read error. V and J are TRBV12-3 or TRBV12-4 and TRBJ2-7; possible D gene TRBD1, 6 bases. This CDR3 is 15 amino acids long. CDR3 nucleotides: TGCGCCAGCAATACAGAGGGGACACAGACTAACGAGCAGTACTTC. Residues: CASNTEGTQTNEQYF.

This clonotype was observed many times. The chain uses TRBV6-1 and TRBJ2-1, with 11 bases that match TRBD2. The CDR3 runs to 14 residues. CDR1 is MNHNS and CDR2 is SASEGT in the germline V gene. V dropped 10 bases and J dropped 4; count of bases not matched to a gene: 6. This CDR3 reads CATPGLADYNEQFF. CDR3 sequence (DNA): TGTGCCACCCCGGGACTAGCGGATTACAATGAGCAGTTCTTC.

This clonotype was seen at least ten times. The CDR3 DNA is TGCAGTGCTAGGTCGCGGGAGGCCTCCTACGAGCAGTACTTC. Protein: CSARSREASYEQYF. V and J are TRBV20-1 and TRBJ2-7, with 8 bases aligning to TRBD2. CDR3 length: 14 residues. V was clipped by 3 bases and J by 0 bases; unmatched bases: 4. The V gene's germline CDR1 is DFQATT and CDR2 SNEGSKA (reference sequence).

This clonotype was counted between two and nine times. It may be a read error: a sequence one base away is much more abundant. The chain joins TRBV20-1 to TRBJ2-1, with D hard to call. CDR3 length: 13 residues. V lost 8 bases, J lost 8 bases, and 19 bases lay in between. Looked up from germline, CDR1 is DFQATT and CDR2 is SNEGSKA (reference sequence). In nucleotides, the CDR3 is TGCAGTCCCAAGACACCTCTCCAGGATGAGCAGTTCTTC. It is translated as CSPKTPLQDEQFF.

This clonotype was counted a single time. Germline is not matched at one junction end, which may reflect a read error. The gene calls are TRBV5-5 and TRBJ1-5; TRBD1 matches 7 bases. The CDR3 is 16 amino acids. Per the germline V gene, CDR1 is SGHKS and CDR2 is YYEKEE (reference sequence). CDR3 in amino acids: CASTPTGNDRNRPQHF. CDR3 coding DNA: TGTGCCAGCACCCCGACAGGGAACGACCGCAATCGGCCCCAGCATTTT.

In the case of this clonotype: Sequence at one end of the junction differs from germline and may be a read error. The chain combines TRBV7-9 with TRBJ2-2, with D possibly being TRBD2 (6 bases). The CDR3 runs to 16 residues. The germline V gene has CDR1 SEHNR and CDR2 FQNEAQ (reference sequence). CDR3 nucleotide sequence: TGTGCCAGCAGCACCACGGGACTGAAGGTGACCGGGGAGCTGGTTTTT. Protein sequence: CASSTTGLKVTGELVF.

Notes on this clonotype: Without the conserved terminal phenylalanine or tryptophan, this CDR3 likely stems from a read error. The V call is TRBV29-1, the J call TRBJ2-5; 11 nucleotides line up with TRBD2. Looked up from germline, CDR1 is SQVTM and CDR2 is ANQGSEA. The CDR3 sequence is 16 residues long. The CDR3 DNA sequence: TGCAGCGTTGCGGTCAATAGCGGGAGGGTTGTGGAGACACAGTACCGC. Translation gives CSVAVNSGRVVETQYR.

In regard to this clonotype: At one end the junction does not follow the germline gene, possibly because of a read error. The chain carries TRBV11-2 and TRBJ2-2; TRBD2 matches at 9 bases. Germline lookup yields CDR1 SGHAT and CDR2 FQNNGV. CDR3 size: 16 residues. CDR3 sequence reads: CASNSAGGPRTGELFF. The DNA of the CDR3 is TGCGCCAGCAACTCCGCGGGAGGGCCACGGACCGGGGAGCTGTTTTTT.

With regard to this clonotype: Lacking the conserved final phenylalanine or tryptophan, this CDR3 likely reflects a read error. V is TRBV20-1 and J is TRBJ2-7; D not resolved. Germline assignment: CDR1 DFQATT and CDR2 SNEGSKA (reference sequence). V was cut by 1 base and J by 0 bases, with 19 bases left in between. CDR3 length equals 17 residues. The CDR3 region has the DNA TGCAGTGCTAGAGGGTCTTCGGCGGTACTAAGCTCCTACGAGCAGTACCTC. Translating it yields CSARGSSAVLSSYEQYL.

To note about this clonotype: The conserved final phenylalanine or tryptophan is absent from the CDR3, which likely points to a read error. The V and J genes are TRBV29-1 and TRBJ1-2, with 7 bases that match TRBD1. Germline trimming cut 5 bases from V and 10 bases from J; bases unmatched to any gene: 7. The CDR3 has 11 amino acids. In germline, CDR1 is SQVTM, CDR2 ANQGSEA. CDR3 sequence (DNA): TGCAGCGTTAGACAGGGTTCCGACTACACCTTA. Translated: CSVRQGSDYTL.

Remarks on this clonotype: The CDR3 does not end in the conserved phenylalanine or tryptophan, so this is likely a read error. The V and J genes are TRBV11-2 and TRBJ2-6, with unresolved D. CDR1 and CDR2 from the germline V gene are SGHAT and FQNNGV. The CDR3 has 15 residues. The CDR3 loop is CTSSMLSSGANVLTY. CDR3 nucleotides: TGCACCAGCAGCATGTTAAGCTCTGGGGCCAACGTCCTGACTTAC.

This chain links TRBV11-2 with TRBJ2-7; 8 nucleotides line up with TRBD2. Germline trimming cut 7 bases from V and 2 bases from J; bases unmatched to any gene: 7. Germline V lookup: CDR1 SGHAT, CDR2 FQNNGV. The CDR3 is 14 residues long. CDR3 residues: CASNLNGGAYEQYF. DNA for the CDR3: TGTGCCAGCAACTTGAACGGGGGGGCCTACGAGCAGTACTTC.

The gene calls are TRBV11-2 and TRBJ2-7; 9 positions agree with TRBD1. The germline V gene has CDR1 SGHAT and CDR2 FQNNGV. The CDR3 sequence is 16 residues long. CDR3 nucleotides: TGTACCAGCAGCCCCCGTTCCGGGACAGGGATGGGGGAGCAGTACGTT. It specifies CTSSPRSGTGMGEQYV.

For this clonotype: A much more abundant neighbour one base away suggests this may be a read error. The chain employs TRBV20-1 and TRBJ1-5; the match to TRBD1 covers 11 bases. Per the germline V gene, CDR1 is DFQATT and CDR2 is SNEGSKA (reference sequence). The CDR3 length is 17 residues. In DNA form, the CDR3 reads TGCAGTGCGAGGACAGGGGGCAGCGGTTATAGCAATCAGTCCCAGCATTTT. This translates into CSARTGGSGYSNQSQHF.

This clonotype was detected only once. At one end, the junction sequence differs from germline, possibly due to a read error. The chain recombines TRBV6-5 with TRBJ1-4, with TRBD1 identical over 8 bases. CDR1 is MNHEY, CDR2 SVGAGI, per germline. The CDR3 loop spans 15 amino acids. The CDR3 region is CACSGTGAVGEKLFF. The CDR3 DNA reads as TGTGCCTGCAGTGGGACAGGAGCCGTGGGTGAAAAACTGTTTTTT.

J is TRBJ2-3 and V is TRBV20-1, with D maybe TRBD2 (5 bases). V lost 3 bases and J lost 0, with 19 bases in between. Germline V gene data show CDR1 as DFQATT and CDR2 as SNEGSKA (reference sequence). There are 17 residues in the CDR3. In DNA, the CDR3 is TGCAGTGCTAGCAATGCGTGGGAGTGGGAGAGCACAGATACGCAGTATTTT. Amino acids: CSASNAWEWESTDTQYF.

Only a few counts were recorded for this clonotype. A much larger clone differs from this one at a single base, so this may be a read error. The chain recombines TRBV29-1 with TRBJ2-1; TRBD2 matches 8 bases. There are 15 residues in the CDR3. Germline V gene lookup returns CDR1 SQVTM and CDR2 ANQGSEA. The CDR3 here is CSVGPSGYSYNEHFF. The CDR3 region has the DNA TGCAGCGTAGGACCTAGCGGGTACTCCTACAATGAGCATTTCTTC.

As concerns this clonotype: The junction departs from germline at one end; a sequencing error may be responsible. This chain connects TRBV4-1 to TRBJ1-1; the D gene is possibly TRBD1 (6 bases). CDR3 length: 16 residues. CDR1 and CDR2 (germline): MGHRA, YSYEKL. The CDR3 loop reads CVSSQDLYRVGTKAFF. As DNA, the CDR3 is TGCGTTAGCAGCCAGGATCTCTACAGGGTCGGCACTAAAGCTTTCTTT.